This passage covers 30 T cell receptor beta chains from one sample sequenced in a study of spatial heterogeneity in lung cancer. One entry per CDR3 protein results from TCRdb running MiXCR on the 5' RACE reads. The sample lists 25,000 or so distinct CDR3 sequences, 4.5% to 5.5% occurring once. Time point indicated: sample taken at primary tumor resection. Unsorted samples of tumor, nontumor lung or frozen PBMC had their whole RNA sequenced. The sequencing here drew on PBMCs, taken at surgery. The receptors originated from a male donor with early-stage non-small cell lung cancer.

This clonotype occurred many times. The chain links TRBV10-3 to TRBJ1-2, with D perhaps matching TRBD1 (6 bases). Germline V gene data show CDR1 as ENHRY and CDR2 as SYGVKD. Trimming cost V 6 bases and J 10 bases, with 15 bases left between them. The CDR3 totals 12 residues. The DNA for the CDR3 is TGTGCCATCAGCGCAGGGGCGCGGGTCTACACCTTC. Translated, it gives CAISAGARVYTF.

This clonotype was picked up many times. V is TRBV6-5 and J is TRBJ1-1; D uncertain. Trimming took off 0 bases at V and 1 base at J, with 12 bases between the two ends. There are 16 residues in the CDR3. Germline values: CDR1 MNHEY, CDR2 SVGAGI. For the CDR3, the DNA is TGTGCCAGCAGTTACTCGAGTCTCTCTGGGAACACTGAAGCTTTCTTT. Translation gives CASSYSSLSGNTEAFF.

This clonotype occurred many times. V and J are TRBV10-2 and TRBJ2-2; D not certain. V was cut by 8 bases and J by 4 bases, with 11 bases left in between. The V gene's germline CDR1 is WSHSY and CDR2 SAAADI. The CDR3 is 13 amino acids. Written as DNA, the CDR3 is TGCGCCAGCCTCGTTCCATCCACCGGGGAGCTGTTTTTT. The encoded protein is CASLVPSTGELFF.

The DNA for the CDR3 is TGTGCCAGCAATAACTGGGGGTCCGCCGATGAGCAGTTCTTC. Amino acids: CASNNWGSADEQFF. The chain has TRBV7-9 and TRBJ2-1; D tentatively fits TRBD1 or TRBD2 (5 bases each). CDR3 size: 14 residues. With 7 bases removed from V and 8 bases from J, the gap between germline ends came to 18 bases. Germline V gene sequence: CDR1 SEHNR, CDR2 FQNEAQ (reference sequence).

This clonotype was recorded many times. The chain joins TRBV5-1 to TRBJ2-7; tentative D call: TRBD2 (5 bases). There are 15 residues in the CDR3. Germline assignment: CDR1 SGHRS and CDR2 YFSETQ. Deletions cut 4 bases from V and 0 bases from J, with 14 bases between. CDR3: CASSASPGYSYEQYF. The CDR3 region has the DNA TGCGCCAGCAGCGCCTCACCGGGATACTCCTACGAGCAGTACTTC.

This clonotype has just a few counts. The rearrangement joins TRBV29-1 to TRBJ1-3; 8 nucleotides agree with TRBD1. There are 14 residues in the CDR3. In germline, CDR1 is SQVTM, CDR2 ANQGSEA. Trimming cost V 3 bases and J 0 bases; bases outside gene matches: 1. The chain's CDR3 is CSVEQGASGNTIYF. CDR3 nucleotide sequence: TGCAGCGTTGAGCAGGGGGCCTCTGGAAACACCATATATTTT.

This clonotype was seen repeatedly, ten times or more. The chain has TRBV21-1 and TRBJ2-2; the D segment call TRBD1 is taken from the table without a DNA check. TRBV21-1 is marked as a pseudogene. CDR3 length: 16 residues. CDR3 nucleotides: TGTGCCAGCGGCATGCTCTGGGACACCGCCACCGGGGAGCTGTTTTTT. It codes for CASGMLWDTATGELFF.

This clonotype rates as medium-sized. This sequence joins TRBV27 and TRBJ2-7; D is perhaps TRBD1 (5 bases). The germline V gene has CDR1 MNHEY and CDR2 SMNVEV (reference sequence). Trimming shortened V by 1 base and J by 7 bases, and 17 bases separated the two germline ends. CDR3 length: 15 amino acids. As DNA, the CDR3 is TGTGCCAGCAGTTTATTGTCCAGGGCACCACGGGAGCAGTACTTC. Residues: CASSLLSRAPREQYF.

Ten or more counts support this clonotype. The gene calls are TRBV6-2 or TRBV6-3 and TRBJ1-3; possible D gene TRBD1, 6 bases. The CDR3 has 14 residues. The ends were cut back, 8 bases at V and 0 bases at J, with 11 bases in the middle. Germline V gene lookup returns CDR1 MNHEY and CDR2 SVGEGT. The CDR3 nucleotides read TGTGCCAGCGGGGGGCAACTCTCTGGAAACACCATATATTTT. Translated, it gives CASGGQLSGNTIYF.

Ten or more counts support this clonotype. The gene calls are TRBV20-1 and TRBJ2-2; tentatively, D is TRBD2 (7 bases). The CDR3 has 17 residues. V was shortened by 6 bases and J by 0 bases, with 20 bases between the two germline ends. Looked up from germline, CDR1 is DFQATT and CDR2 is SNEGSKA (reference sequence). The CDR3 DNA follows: TGCAGTGCCCGGGGGGCCGAGCGGGCCGCGAACACCGGGGAGCTGTTTTTT. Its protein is CSARGAERAANTGELFF.

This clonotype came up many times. This CDR3 reads CASSGWEGWLWLAGVLNEQFF. CDR3 in DNA: TGTGCCAGCAGTGGGTGGGAAGGGTGGTTGTGGCTAGCGGGAGTTCTGAATGAGCAGTTCTTC. The V and J genes are TRBV6-5 and TRBJ2-1; TRBD2 matches at 10 bases. Losses at the gene ends were 5 bases for V and 7 bases for J; bases not matched to a gene: 26. Germline CDR1 is MNHEY and CDR2 is SVGAGI. This CDR3 is 21 amino acids long.

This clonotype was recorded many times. The DNA for the CDR3 is TGTGCCAGCACCAACGGGGGGGCGGGGGTCACAGATACGCAGTATTTT. It is translated as CASTNGGAGVTDTQYF. V and J are TRBV11-2 and TRBJ2-3, with 8 bases lining up with TRBD2. The CDR3 covers 16 residues. Per germline, CDR1 SGHAT and CDR2 FQNNGV. Losses at the gene ends were 7 bases for V and 2 bases for J; bases not matched to a gene: 11. Filled out from reference TRBV11-2 and TRBJ2-3, the complete variable domain reads EAGVAQSPRYKIIEKRQSVAFWCNPISGHATLYWYQQILGQGPKLLIQFQNNGVVDDSQLPKDRFSAERLKGVDSTLKIQPAKLEDSAVYLCASTNGGAGVTDTQYFGPGTRLTVL.

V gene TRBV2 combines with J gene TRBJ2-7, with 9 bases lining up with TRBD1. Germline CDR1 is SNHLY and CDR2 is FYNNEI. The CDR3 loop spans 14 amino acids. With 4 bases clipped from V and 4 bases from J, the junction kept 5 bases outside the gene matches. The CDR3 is CASSAGTGMYEQYF. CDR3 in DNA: TGTGCCAGCAGTGCCGGGACAGGGATGTACGAGCAGTACTTC.

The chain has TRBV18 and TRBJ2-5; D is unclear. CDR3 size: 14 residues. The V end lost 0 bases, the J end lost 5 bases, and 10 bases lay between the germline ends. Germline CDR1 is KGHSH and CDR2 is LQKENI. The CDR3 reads CASSPPARVETQYF. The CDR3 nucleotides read TGTGCCAGCTCACCACCGGCGCGAGTGGAGACCCAGTACTTC.

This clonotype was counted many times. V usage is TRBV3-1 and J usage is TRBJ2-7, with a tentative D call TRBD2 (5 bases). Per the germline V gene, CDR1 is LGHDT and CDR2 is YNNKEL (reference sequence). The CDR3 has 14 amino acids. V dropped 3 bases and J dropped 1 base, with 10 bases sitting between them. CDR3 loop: CASSHTGKSYEQYF. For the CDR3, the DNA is TGTGCCAGCAGCCACACGGGGAAATCCTACGAGCAGTACTTC.

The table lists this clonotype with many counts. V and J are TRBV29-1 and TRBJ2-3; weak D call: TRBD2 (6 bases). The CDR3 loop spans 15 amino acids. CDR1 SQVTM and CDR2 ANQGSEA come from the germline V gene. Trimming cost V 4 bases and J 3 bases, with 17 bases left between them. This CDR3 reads CSVVGGRGTTDTQYF. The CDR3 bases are TGCAGCGTTGTGGGGGGAAGGGGTACTACAGATACGCAGTATTTT.

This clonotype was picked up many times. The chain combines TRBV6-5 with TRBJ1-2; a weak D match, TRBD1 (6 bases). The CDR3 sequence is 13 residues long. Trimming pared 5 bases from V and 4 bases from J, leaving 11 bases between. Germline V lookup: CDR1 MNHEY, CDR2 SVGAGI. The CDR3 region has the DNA TGTGCCAGCAGTCTCGAACAGGGCTATGGCTACACCTTC. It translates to CASSLEQGYGYTF.

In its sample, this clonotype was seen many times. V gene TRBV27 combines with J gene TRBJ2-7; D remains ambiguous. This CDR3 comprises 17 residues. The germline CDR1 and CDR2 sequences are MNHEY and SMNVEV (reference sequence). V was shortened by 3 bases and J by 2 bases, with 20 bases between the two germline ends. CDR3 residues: CASSFGSVGGFAYEQYF. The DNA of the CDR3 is TGTGCCAGCAGTTTCGGGTCAGTGGGCGGTTTTGCCTACGAGCAGTACTTC.

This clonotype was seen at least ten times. The CDR3 nucleotides read TGTGCCAGCAGCCTCGGGAGCTCCTACAATGAGCAGTTCTTC. Translation: CASSLGSSYNEQFF. The V and J genes are TRBV7-2 and TRBJ2-1, with a tentative D call TRBD2 (6 bases). Trimming removed 5 bases at V and 0 bases at J, with 8 bases between. This CDR3 has 14 residues. Per germline, CDR1 SGHTA and CDR2 FQGNSA.

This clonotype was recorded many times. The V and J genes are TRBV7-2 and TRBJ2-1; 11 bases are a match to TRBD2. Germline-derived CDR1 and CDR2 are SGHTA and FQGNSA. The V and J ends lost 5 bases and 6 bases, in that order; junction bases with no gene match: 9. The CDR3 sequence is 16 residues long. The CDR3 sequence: CASSLTTSGALNEQFF. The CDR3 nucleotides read TGTGCCAGCAGCCTGACGACTAGCGGGGCCCTCAATGAGCAGTTCTTC.

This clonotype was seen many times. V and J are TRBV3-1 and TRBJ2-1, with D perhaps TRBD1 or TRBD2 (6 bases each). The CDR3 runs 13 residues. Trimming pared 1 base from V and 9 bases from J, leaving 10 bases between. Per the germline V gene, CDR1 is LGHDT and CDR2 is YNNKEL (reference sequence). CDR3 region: CASSQGEGGEQFF. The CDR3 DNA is TGTGCCAGCAGCCAAGGCGAGGGGGGTGAGCAGTTCTTC.

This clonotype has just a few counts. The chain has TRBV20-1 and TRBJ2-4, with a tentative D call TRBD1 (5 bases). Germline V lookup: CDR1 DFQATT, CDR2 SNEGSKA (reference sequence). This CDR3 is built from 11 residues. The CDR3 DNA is TGCAGCGGCTCAAGGGGAAACATTCAGTACTTC. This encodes CSGSRGNIQYF.

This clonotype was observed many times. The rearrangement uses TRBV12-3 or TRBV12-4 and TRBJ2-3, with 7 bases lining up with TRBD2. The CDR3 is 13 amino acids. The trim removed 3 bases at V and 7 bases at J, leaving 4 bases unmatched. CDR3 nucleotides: TGTGCCAGCAGTTTTTCCGGGGGGAATACGCAGTATTTT. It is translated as CASSFSGGNTQYF.

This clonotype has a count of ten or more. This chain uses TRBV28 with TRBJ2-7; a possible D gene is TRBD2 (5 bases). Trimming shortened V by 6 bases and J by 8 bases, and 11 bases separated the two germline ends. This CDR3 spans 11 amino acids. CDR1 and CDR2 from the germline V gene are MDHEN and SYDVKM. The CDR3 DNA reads TGTGCCAGCAGCGCGGGCAGACAGCAGTACTTC. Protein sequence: CASSAGRQQYF.

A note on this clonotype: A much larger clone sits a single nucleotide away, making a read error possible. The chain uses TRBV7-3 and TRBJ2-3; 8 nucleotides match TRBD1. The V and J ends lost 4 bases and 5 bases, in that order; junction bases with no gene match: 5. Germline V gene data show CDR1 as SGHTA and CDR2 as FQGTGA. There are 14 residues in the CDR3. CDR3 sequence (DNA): TGTGCCAGCAGCTCCTCAGGACAGGGAGATACGCAGTATTTT. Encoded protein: CASSSSGQGDTQYF.

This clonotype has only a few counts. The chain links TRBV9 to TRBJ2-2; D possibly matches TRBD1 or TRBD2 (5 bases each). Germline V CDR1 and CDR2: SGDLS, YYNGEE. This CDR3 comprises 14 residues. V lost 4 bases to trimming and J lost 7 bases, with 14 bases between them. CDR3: CASSTGTGSGELFF. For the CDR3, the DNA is TGTGCCAGCAGCACCGGGACGGGAAGCGGGGAGCTGTTTTTT.

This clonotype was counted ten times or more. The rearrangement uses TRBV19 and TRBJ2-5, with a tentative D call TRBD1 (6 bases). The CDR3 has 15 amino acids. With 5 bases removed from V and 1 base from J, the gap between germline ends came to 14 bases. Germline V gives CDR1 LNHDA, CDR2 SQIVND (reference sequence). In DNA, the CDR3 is TGTGCCAGTAGTGCCCACAGGGCGGCCCAAGAGACCCAGTACTTC. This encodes CASSAHRAAQETQYF. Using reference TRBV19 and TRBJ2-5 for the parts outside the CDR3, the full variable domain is DGGITQSPKYLFRKEGQNVTLSCEQNLNHDAMYWYRQDPGQGLRLIYYSQIVNDFQKGDIAEGYSVSREKKESFPLTVTSAQKNPTAFYLCASSAHRAAQETQYFGPGTRLLVL.

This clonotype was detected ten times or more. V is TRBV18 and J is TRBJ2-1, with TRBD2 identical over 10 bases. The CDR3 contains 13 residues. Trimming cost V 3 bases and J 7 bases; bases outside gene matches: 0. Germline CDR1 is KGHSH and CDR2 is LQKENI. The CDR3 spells CASSPGLANEQFF. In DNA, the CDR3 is TGTGCCAGCTCACCGGGACTAGCGAATGAGCAGTTCTTC.

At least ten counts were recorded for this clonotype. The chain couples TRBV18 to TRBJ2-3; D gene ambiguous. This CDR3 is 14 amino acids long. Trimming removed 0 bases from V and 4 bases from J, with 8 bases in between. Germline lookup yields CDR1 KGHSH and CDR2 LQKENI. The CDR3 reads CASSPPTQPDTQYF. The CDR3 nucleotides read TGTGCCAGCTCACCACCTACACAACCAGATACGCAGTATTTT.

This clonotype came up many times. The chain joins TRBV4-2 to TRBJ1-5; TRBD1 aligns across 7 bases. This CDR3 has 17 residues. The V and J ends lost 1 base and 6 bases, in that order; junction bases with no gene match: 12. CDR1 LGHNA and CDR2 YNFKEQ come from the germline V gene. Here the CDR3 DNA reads TGTGCCAGCAGCCAAGGGCAGGGGGAAGGTGGAGGTCAGCCCCAGCATTTT. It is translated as CASSQGQGEGGGQPQHF.